The present T cell receptor (beta chain) was sequenced within a study of cytomegalovirus exposure and HLA in healthy donors. Here immunoSEQ multiplex PCR was the method, and the copy in TCRdb shows in-frame clones only, minus some. This sample has about 120,000 clones, with roughly 88% found just once. The J segment lost 4 bases and the V segment lost 6 bases, leaving 5 bases of the junction unmatched. Germline CDR1 LNHDA, CDR2 SQIVND (reference sequence). The CDR3 covers 15 residues. The V and J genes are TRBV19 and TRBJ2-6; 8 positions match TRBD1. This clonotype was obtained from a man between 18 and 35 years old in good health and CMV-seronegative. The sample comprised PBMCs. The CDR3, as DNA: TGTGCCAGTAGGGAGACAGGGGCAGGGGCCAACGTCCTGACTTTC. It yields the protein CASRETGAGANVLTF.